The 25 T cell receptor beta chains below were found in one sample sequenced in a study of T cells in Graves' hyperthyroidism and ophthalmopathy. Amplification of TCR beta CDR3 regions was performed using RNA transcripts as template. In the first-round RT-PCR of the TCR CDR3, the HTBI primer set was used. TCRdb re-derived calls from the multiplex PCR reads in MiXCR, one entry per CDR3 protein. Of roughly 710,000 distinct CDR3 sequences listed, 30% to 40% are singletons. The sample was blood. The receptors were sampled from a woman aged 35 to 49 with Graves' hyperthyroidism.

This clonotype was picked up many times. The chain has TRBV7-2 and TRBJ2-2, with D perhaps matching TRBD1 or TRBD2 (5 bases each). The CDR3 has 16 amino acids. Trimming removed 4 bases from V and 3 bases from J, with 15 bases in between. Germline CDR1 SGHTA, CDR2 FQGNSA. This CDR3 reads CASSSAGSPDTGELFF. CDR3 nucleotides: TGTGCCAGCAGCTCTGCAGGGAGTCCGGACACCGGGGAGCTGTTTTTT. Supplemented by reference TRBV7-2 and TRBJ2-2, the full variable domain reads GAGVSQSPSNKVTEKGKDVELRCDPISGHTALYWYRQSLGQGLEFLIYFQGNSAPDKSGLPSDRFSAERTGGSVSTLTIQRTQQEDSAVYLCASSSAGSPDTGELFFGEGSRLTVL.

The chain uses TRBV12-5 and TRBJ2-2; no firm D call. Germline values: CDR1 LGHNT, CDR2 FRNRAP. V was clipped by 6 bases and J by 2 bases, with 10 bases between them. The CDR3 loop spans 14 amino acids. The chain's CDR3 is CASGAVANTGELFF. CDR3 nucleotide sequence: TGTGCTAGTGGAGCCGTAGCCAACACCGGGGAGCTGTTTTTT.

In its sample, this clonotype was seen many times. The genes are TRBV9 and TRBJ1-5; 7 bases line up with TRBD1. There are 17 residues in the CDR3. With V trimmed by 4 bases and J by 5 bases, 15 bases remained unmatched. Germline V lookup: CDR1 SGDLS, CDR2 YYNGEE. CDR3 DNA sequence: TGTGCCAGCAGCTCCCCCGCGACAGGGTTGTCAGATCAGCCCCAGCATTTT. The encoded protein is CASSSPATGLSDQPQHF.

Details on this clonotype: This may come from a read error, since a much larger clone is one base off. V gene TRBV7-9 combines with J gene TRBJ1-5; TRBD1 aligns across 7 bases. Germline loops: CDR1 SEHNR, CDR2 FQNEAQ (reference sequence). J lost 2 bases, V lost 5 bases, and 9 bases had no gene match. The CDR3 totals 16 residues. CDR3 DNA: TGTGCCAGCAGCGGAAGACAGGGAGGGGGCAATCAGCCCCAGCATTTT. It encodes CASSGRQGGGNQPQHF. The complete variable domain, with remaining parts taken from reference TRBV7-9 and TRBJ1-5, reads DTGVSQNPRHKITKRGQNVTFRCDPISEHNRLYWYRQTLGQGPEFLTYFQNEAQLEKSRLLSDRFSAERPKGSFSTLEIQRTEQGDSAMYLCASSGRQGGGNQPQHFGDGTRLSIL.

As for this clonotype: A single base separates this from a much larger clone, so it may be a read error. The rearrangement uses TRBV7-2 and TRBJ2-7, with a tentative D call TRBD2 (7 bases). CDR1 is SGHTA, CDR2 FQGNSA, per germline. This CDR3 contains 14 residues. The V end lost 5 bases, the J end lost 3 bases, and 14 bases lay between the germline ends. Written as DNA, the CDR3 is TGTGCCAGCAGCCAAGGGGGACTACTCTACGAGCAGTACTTC. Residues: CASSQGGLLYEQYF.

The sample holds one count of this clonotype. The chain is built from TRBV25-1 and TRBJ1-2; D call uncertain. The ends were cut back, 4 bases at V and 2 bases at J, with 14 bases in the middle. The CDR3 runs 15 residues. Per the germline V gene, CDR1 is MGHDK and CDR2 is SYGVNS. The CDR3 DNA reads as TGTGCCAGCAGTGCCCTGTTGACGGCAAACTATGGCTACACCTTC. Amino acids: CASSALLTANYGYTF.

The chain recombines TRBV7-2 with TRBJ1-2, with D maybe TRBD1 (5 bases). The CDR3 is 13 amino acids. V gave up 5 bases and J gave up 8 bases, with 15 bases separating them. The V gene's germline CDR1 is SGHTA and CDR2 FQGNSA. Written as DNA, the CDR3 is TGTGCCAGCAGCCAAGAGGAACAGGTCGGCTACACCTTC. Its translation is CASSQEEQVGYTF.

The DNA for the CDR3 is TGTGCCATCGGTAGGACTAGCGGGGGGGGCCAGGAGACCCAGTACTTC. Amino acid sequence: CAIGRTSGGGQETQYF. This chain uses TRBV10-3 with TRBJ2-5; 15 bases are a match to TRBD2. The junction had 9 bases not matched to a gene; V was cut back by 8 bases and J by 5 bases. This CDR3 spans 16 amino acids. CDR1 and CDR2 (germline): ENHRY, SYGVKD.

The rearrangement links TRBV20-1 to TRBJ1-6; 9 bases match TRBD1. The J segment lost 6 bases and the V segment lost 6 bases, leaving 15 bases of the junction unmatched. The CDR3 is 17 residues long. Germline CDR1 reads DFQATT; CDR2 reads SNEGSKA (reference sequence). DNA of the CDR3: TGCAGTGCAAAGTCCGGGACAGGGAACTTTGCTAATTCACCCCTCCACTTT. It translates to CSAKSGTGNFANSPLHF.

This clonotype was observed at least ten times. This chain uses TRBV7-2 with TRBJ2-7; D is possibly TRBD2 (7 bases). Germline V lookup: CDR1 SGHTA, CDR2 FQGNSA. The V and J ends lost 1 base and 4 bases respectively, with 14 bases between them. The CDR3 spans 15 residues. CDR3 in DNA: TGTGCCAGCAGCTTAGAAGGCGGGGGCGCATACGAGCAGTACTTC. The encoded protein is CASSLEGGGAYEQYF.

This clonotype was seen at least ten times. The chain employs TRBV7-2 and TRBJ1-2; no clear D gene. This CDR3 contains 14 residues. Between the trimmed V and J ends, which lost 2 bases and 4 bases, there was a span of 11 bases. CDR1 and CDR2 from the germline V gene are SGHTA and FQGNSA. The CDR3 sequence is CASSLWAESYGYTF. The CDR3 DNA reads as TGTGCCAGCAGCTTATGGGCAGAAAGCTATGGCTACACCTTC. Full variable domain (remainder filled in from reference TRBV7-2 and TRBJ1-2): GAGVSQSPSNKVTEKGKDVELRCDPISGHTALYWYRQSLGQGLEFLIYFQGNSAPDKSGLPSDRFSAERTGGSVSTLTIQRTQQEDSAVYLCASSLWAESYGYTFGSGTRLTVV.

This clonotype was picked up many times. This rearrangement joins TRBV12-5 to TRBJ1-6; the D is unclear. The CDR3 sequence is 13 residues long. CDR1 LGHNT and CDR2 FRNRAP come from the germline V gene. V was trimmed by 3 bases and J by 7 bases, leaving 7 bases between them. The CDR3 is CASGFDPNSPLHF. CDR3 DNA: TGTGCTAGTGGTTTCGACCCGAATTCACCCCTCCACTTT.

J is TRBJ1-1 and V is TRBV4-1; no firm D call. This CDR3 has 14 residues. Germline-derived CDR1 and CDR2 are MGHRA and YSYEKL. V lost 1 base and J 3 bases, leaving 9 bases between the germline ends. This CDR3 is CASSQGDGDTEAFF. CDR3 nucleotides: TGCGCCAGCAGCCAAGGTGACGGAGACACTGAAGCTTTCTTT.

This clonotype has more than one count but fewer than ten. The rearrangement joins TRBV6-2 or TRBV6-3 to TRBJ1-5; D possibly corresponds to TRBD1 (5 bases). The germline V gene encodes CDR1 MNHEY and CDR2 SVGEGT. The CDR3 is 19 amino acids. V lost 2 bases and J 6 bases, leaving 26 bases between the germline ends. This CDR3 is CASSYLAGPDLAEGQPQHF. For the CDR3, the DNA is TGTGCCAGCAGTTACCTGGCAGGGCCGGATCTAGCCGAAGGTCAGCCCCAGCATTTT.

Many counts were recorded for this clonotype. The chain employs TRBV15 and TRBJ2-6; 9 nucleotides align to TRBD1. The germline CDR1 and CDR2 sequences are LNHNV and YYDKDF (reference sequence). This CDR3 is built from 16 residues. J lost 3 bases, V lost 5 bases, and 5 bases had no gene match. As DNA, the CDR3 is TGTGCCACCAGCCCGGGACAGGGTTATGGGGCCAACGTCCTGACTTTC. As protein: CATSPGQGYGANVLTF.

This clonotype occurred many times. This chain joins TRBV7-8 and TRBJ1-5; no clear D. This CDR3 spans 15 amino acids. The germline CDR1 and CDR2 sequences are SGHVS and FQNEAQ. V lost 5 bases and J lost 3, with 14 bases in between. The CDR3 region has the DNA TGTGCCAGCAGCCAACAGCAACTCAACAATCAGCCCCAGCATTTT. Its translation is CASSQQQLNNQPQHF.

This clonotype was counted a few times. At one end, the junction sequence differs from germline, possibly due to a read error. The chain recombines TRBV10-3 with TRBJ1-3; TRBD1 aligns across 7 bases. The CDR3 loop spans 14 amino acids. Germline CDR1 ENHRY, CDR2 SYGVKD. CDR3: CASSYSGRGNTIYF. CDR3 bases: TGTGCCAGCAGTTACTCTGGCAGGGGGAACACCATATATTTT.

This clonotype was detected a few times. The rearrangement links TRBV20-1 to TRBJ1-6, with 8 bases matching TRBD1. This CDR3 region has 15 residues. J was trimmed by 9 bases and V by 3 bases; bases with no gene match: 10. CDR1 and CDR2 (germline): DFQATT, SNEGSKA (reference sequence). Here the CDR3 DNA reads TGCAGTGCTAGGGGGCCCCAGGGGGCCAGTTCACCCCTCCACTTT. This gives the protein CSARGPQGASSPLHF.

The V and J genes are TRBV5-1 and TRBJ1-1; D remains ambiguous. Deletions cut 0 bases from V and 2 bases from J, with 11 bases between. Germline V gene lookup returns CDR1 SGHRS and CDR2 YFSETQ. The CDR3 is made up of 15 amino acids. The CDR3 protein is CASSLAPRLNTEAFF. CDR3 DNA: TGCGCCAGCAGCTTGGCCCCCAGATTAAACACTGAAGCTTTCTTT.

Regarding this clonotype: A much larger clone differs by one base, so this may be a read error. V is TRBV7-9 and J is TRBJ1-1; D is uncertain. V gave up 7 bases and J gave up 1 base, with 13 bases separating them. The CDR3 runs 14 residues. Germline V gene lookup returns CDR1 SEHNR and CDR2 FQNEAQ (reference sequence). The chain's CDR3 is CASTQQAKNTEAFF. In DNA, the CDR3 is TGTGCCAGCACTCAGCAAGCGAAGAACACTGAAGCTTTCTTT.

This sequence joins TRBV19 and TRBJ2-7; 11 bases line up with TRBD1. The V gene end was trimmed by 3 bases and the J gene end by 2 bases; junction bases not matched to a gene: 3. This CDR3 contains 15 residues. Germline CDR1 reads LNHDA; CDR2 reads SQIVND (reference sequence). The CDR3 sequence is CASSMGQGDTYEQYF. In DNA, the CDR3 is TGTGCCAGTAGTATGGGACAGGGGGATACCTACGAGCAGTACTTC.

The CDR3 nucleotides read TGTGCCAGCAGCCAAGTAGAAGAGCAGTACTTC. Translating it yields CASSQVEEQYF. The rearrangement joins TRBV14 to TRBJ2-7; D not certain. The CDR3 consists of 11 residues. Trimming shortened V by 1 base and J by 7 bases, and 5 bases separated the two germline ends. Germline CDR1 SGHDN, CDR2 FVKESK.

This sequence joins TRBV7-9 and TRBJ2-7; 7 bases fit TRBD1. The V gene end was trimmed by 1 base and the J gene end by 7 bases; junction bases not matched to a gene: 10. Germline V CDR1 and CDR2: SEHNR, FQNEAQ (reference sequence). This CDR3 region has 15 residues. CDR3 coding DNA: TGTGCCAGCAGCTTAGTCGGGACAGAAGGCAATGAGCAGTACTTC. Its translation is CASSLVGTEGNEQYF.

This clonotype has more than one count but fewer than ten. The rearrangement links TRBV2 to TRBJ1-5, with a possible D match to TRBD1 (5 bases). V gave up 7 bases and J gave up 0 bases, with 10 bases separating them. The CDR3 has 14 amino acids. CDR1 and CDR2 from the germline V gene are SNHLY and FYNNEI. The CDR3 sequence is CASTGGFSNQPQHF. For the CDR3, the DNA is TGTGCCAGCACCGGGGGGTTTAGCAATCAGCCCCAGCATTTT.

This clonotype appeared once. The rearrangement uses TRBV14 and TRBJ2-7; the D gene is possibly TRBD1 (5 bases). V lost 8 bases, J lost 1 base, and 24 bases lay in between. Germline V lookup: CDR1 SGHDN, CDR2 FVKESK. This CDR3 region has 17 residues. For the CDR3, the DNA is TGTGCCAGCTCACCATTAGGGGCTGCGGTCTCATCCTACGAGCAGTACTTC. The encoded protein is CASSPLGAAVSSYEQYF.